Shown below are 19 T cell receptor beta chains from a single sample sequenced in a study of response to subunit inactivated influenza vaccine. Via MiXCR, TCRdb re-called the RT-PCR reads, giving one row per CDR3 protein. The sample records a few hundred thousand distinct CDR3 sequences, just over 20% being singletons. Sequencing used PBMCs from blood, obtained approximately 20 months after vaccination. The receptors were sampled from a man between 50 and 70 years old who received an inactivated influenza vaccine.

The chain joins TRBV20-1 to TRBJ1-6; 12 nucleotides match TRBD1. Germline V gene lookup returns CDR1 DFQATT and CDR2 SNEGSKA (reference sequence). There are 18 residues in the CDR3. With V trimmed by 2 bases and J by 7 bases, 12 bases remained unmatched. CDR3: CSARLPPGQGAWNSPLHF. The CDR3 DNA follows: TGCAGTGCTAGACTTCCTCCGGGACAGGGGGCTTGGAATTCACCCCTCCACTTT.

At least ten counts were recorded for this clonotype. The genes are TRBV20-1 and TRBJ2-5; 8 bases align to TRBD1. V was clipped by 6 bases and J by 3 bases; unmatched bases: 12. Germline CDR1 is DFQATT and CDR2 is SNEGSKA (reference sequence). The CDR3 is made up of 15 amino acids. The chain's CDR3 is CSAPNTGGGEETQYF. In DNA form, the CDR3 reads TGCAGTGCCCCAAACACAGGGGGAGGTGAAGAGACCCAGTACTTC.

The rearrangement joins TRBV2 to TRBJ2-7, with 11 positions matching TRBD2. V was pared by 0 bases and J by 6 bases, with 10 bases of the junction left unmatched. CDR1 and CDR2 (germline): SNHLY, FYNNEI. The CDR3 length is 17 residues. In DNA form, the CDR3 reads TGTGCCAGCAGTGAAGCTGTCCTAGCGGGAGGTTTAGGCGAGCAGTACTTC. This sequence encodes CASSEAVLAGGLGEQYF.

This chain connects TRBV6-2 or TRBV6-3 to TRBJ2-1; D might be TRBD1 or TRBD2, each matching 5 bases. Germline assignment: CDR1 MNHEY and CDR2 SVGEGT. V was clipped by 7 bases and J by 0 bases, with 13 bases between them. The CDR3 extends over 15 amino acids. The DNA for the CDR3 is TGTGCCAGCACCCCTCGGGGACCCTCCTACAATGAGCAGTTCTTC. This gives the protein CASTPRGPSYNEQFF.

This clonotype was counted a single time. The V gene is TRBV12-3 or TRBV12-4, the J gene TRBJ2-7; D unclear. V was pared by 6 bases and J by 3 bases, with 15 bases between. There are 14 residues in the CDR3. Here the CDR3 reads CASSPARLRYEQYF. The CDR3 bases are TGTGCCAGCAGCCCTGCTAGACTCCGCTACGAGCAGTACTTC.

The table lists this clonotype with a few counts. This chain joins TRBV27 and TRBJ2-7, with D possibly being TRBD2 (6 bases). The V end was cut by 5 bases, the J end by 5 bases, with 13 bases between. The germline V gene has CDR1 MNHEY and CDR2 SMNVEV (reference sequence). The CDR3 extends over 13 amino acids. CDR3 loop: CASSRLDGNEQYF. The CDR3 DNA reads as TGTGCCAGCAGTCGACTAGACGGGAACGAGCAGTACTTC.

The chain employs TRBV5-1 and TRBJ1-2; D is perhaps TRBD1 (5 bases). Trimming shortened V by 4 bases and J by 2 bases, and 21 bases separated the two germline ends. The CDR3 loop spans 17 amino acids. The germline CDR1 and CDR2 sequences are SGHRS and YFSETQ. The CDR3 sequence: CASSPKQGGVPNYGYTF. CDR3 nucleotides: TGCGCCAGCAGCCCCAAGCAGGGAGGGGTCCCGAACTATGGCTACACCTTC.

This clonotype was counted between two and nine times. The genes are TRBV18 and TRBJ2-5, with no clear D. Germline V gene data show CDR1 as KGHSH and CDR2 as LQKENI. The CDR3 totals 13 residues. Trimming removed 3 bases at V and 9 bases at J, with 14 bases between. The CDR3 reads CASSPAPERPQYF. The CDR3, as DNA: TGTGCCAGCTCACCGGCCCCTGAGAGACCCCAGTACTTC.

The CDR3 is CASTLNGGQTHTGELFF. The CDR3 nucleotides are TGTGCCAGCACCCTCAATGGGGGACAAACACACACCGGGGAGCTGTTTTTT. The rearrangement links TRBV12-3 or TRBV12-4 to TRBJ2-2, with D maybe TRBD1 (6 bases). This CDR3 has 17 amino acids. V lost 7 bases and J 3 bases, leaving 21 bases between the germline ends.

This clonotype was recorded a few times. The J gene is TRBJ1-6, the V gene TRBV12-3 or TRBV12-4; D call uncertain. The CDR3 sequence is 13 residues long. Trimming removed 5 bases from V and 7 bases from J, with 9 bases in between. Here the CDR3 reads CASSEQLNSPLHF. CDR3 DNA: TGTGCCAGCAGTGAACAACTAAATTCACCCCTCCACTTT.

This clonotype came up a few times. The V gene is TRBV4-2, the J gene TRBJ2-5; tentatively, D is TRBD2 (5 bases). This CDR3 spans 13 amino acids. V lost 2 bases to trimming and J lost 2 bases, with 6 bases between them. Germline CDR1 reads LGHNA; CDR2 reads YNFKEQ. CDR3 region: CASSQTGQETQYF. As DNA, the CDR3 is TGTGCCAGCAGCCAAACGGGGCAAGAGACCCAGTACTTC.

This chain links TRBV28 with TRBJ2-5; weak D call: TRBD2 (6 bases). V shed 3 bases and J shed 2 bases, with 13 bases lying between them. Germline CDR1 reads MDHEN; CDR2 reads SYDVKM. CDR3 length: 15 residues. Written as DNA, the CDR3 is TGTGCCAGCAGTTTTCCCGGGAGTATTCAAGAGACCCAGTACTTC. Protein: CASSFPGSIQETQYF.

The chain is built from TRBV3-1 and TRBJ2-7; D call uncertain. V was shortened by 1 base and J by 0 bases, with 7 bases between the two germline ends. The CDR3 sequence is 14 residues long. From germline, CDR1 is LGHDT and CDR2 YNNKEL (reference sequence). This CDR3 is CASSQGRHSYEQYF. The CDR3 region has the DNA TGTGCCAGCAGCCAAGGTCGACACTCCTACGAGCAGTACTTC.

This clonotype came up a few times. CDR3 region: CASREREGLYEQYF. CDR3 nucleotide sequence: TGCGCCAGCAGGGAGCGGGAGGGCCTATACGAGCAGTACTTC. The chain carries TRBV5-1 and TRBJ2-7, with 10 bases fitting TRBD2. The CDR3 covers 14 residues. Germline V lookup: CDR1 SGHRS, CDR2 YFSETQ. V lost 5 bases, J lost 4 bases, and 6 bases stayed unmatched.

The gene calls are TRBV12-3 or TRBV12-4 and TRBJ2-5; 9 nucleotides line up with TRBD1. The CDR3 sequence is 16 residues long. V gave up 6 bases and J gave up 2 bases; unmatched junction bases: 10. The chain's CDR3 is CASSPTGTGPQETQYF. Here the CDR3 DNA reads TGTGCCAGCAGCCCAACCGGGACAGGGCCTCAAGAGACCCAGTACTTC.

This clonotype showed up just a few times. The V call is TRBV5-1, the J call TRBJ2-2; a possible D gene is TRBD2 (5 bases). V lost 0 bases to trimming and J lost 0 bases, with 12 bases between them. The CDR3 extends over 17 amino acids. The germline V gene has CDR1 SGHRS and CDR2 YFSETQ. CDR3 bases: TGCGCCAGCAGCTTGGACGGACTGCCCACGAACACCGGGGAGCTGTTTTTT. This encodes CASSLDGLPTNTGELFF. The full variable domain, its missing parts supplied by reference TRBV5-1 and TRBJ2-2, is KAGVTQTPRYLIKTRGQQVTLSCSPISGHRSVSWYQQTPGQGLQFLFEYFSETQRNKGNFPGRFSGRQFSNSRSEMNVSTLELGDSALYLCASSLDGLPTNTGELFFGEGSRLTVL.

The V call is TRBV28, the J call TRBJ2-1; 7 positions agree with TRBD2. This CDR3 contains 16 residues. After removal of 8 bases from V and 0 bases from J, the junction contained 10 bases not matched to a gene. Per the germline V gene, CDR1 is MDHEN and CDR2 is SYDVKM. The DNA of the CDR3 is TGTGCCAGCCGGGGGGACGTAGGGCGCTCCTACAATGAGCAGTTCTTC. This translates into CASRGDVGRSYNEQFF.

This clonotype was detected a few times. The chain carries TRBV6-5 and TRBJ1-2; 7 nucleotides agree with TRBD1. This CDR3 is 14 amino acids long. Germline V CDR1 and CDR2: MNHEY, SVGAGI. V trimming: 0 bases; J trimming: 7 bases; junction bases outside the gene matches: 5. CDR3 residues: CASSYSAGGSGYTF. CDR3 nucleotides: TGTGCCAGCAGTTACTCTGCAGGGGGTTCTGGCTACACCTTC.

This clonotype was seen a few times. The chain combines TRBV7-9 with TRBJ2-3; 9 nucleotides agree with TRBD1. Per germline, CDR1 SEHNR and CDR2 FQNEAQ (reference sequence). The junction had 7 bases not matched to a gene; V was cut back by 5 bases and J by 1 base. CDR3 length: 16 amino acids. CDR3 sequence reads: CASSLGQGTGTDTQYF. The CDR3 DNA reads TGTGCCAGCAGCCTCGGACAGGGGACGGGCACAGATACGCAGTATTTT.